The next 27 T cell receptor beta chains were all read from a single sample in a study of T cell responses to AZD1222 COVID-19 vaccine (dated by TCRdb to 2020 to 2022). The time point label, read with the paper, signifies: about 28 days (+/-7) after the second vaccine dose. The library was built by means of the immunoSEQ multiplex PCR assay. The table was pulled from immuneACCESS by TCRdb, which kept in-frame rearrangements only. Such tables lose some clones; where checked, under half of the loss comes from unresolved V genes, and the rest has no known cause. The sample table lists roughly 150,000 clones, approximately 91% of them with a count of one. The ten largest clones represent roughly 2% of the sample. The sequencing here drew on peripheral blood, taken 28 days after the second AZD1222 dose. These receptors all stem from an adult who received the AZD1222 COVID-19 vaccine.

This chain links TRBV19 with TRBJ2-1; 9 nucleotides agree with TRBD2. The germline V gene encodes CDR1 LNHDA and CDR2 SQIVND (reference sequence). J was trimmed by 0 bases and V by 0 bases; bases with no gene match: 21. The CDR3 covers 23 residues. The CDR3 protein is CASSIDQRASGTRGVLSYNEQFF. DNA of the CDR3: TGTGCCAGTAGTATAGATCAACGGGCTAGCGGGACCAGGGGAGTCCTCTCCTACAATGAGCAGTTCTTC.

J is TRBJ2-5 and V is TRBV5-4, with D perhaps TRBD2 (6 bases). Trimming took off 4 bases at V and 1 base at J, with 11 bases between the two ends. This CDR3 region has 14 residues. Germline V gene sequence: CDR1 SGHNT, CDR2 YYREEE (reference sequence). CDR3 protein: CASSPPGAQETQYF. CDR3 bases: TGTGCCAGCAGCCCGCCGGGAGCCCAAGAGACCCAGTACTTC.

In DNA, the CDR3 is TGTGCCAGCAGTTACTCAGCGGGCTACACCTTC. Protein: CASSYSAGYTF. V gene TRBV6-6 combines with J gene TRBJ1-2; D is unresolved. The CDR3 runs to 11 residues. V lost 0 bases and J lost 8, with 4 bases in between. CDR1 and CDR2 (germline): MNHNY, SVGAGI (reference sequence).

This rearrangement joins TRBV27 to TRBJ2-7; the D gene is possibly TRBD1 (5 bases). Trimming took off 2 bases at V and 3 bases at J, with 17 bases between the two ends. The germline V gene encodes CDR1 MNHEY and CDR2 SMNVEV (reference sequence). This CDR3 has 16 amino acids. The chain's CDR3 is CASSLQYLGQNYEQYF. In DNA form, the CDR3 reads TGTGCCAGCAGTTTACAGTACCTCGGACAAAACTACGAGCAGTACTTC.

The V call is TRBV7-9, the J call TRBJ2-7; D perhaps matches TRBD2 (5 bases). The V end was cut by 5 bases, the J end by 0 bases, with 17 bases between. The CDR3 is 16 amino acids. Per germline, CDR1 SEHNR and CDR2 FQNEAQ (reference sequence). CDR3 sequence: CASSLRDGSSSYEQYF. The CDR3 coding sequence is TGTGCCAGCAGCCTCCGGGATGGGTCGAGCTCCTACGAGCAGTACTTC.

The chain is built from TRBV27 and TRBJ1-5, with TRBD1 matching 8 bases. In germline, CDR1 is MNHEY, CDR2 SMNVEV (reference sequence). The CDR3 length is 13 residues. J lost 7 bases, V lost 4 bases, and 3 bases had no gene match. The CDR3 nucleotides are TGTGCCAGCAGTTGGACAGGGCGGCAGCCCCAGCATTTT. Its protein is CASSWTGRQPQHF.

The genes are TRBV5-1 and TRBJ1-4; D remains unclear. Germline V CDR1 and CDR2: SGHRS, YFSETQ. Trimming took off 4 bases at V and 8 bases at J, with 12 bases between the two ends. The CDR3 runs to 13 residues. The CDR3 loop reads CASSPGPGEKLFF. The CDR3 DNA reads TGCGCCAGCAGCCCCGGACCTGGGGAAAAACTGTTTTTT. Variable domain in full (rest from reference TRBV5-1 and TRBJ1-4): KAGVTQTPRYLIKTRGQQVTLSCSPISGHRSVSWYQQTPGQGLQFLFEYFSETQRNKGNFPGRFSGRQFSNSRSEMNVSTLELGDSALYLCASSPGPGEKLFFGSGTQLSVL.

The chain has TRBV19 and TRBJ1-2, with 7 positions matching TRBD1. The CDR3 spans 15 residues. J was trimmed by 1 base and V by 4 bases; bases with no gene match: 6. The germline V gene encodes CDR1 LNHDA and CDR2 SQIVND (reference sequence). The CDR3 nucleotides are TGTGCCAGTAGTAGCCCCCGGGACAGTAACTATGGCTACACCTTC. This sequence encodes CASSSPRDSNYGYTF.

V usage is TRBV6-5 and J usage is TRBJ2-3; D is undetermined. Trimming cost V 0 bases and J 4 bases, with 5 bases left between them. Germline V gene sequence: CDR1 MNHEY, CDR2 SVGAGI. This CDR3 comprises 13 residues. The CDR3 nucleotides read TGTGCCAGCAGTTACTCGAGTTCAGATACGCAGTATTTT. Amino acid sequence: CASSYSSSDTQYF.

The gene calls are TRBV5-4 and TRBJ2-3; a possible D gene is TRBD2 (7 bases). The CDR3 has 15 residues. Germline CDR1 is SGHNT and CDR2 is YYREEE (reference sequence). Deletions cut 4 bases from V and 6 bases from J, with 18 bases between. The CDR3: CASSPLVGGGDTQYF. CDR3 DNA: TGTGCCAGCAGCCCCTTAGTGGGAGGGGGGGATACGCAGTATTTT.

The chain combines TRBV7-6 with TRBJ2-2; no clear D gene. V was shortened by 9 bases and J by 2 bases, with 10 bases between the two germline ends. Germline V gives CDR1 SGHVS, CDR2 FNYEAQ. The CDR3 runs 13 residues. The CDR3 nucleotides read TGTGCCAGTCTTGGTTTCAACACCGGGGAGCTGTTTTTT. Its translation is CASLGFNTGELFF.

This rearrangement joins TRBV12-3 or TRBV12-4 to TRBJ1-1; D remains unclear. The ends were cut back, 1 base at V and 3 bases at J, with 6 bases in the middle. The CDR3 spans 13 residues. The CDR3 nucleotides are TGTGCCAGCAGTTTAGAGAGGGACACTGAAGCTTTCTTT. Protein: CASSLERDTEAFF.

The rearrangement joins TRBV6-5 to TRBJ1-1; weak D call: TRBD1 (5 bases). The CDR3 totals 14 residues. The V end lost 6 bases, the J end lost 7 bases, and 18 bases lay between the germline ends. Germline CDR1 is MNHEY and CDR2 is SVGAGI. The DNA of the CDR3 is TGTGCCAGCAGATCGACAGTCCCGCCGAATGAAGCTTTCTTT. Its translation: CASRSTVPPNEAFF.

In nucleotides, the CDR3 is TGTGCCAGCAGCGGGGACAGGGGAAACAATGAGCAGTTCTTC. Protein sequence: CASSGDRGNNEQFF. The rearrangement uses TRBV9 and TRBJ2-1; 10 positions agree with TRBD1. The V and J ends lost 3 bases and 5 bases, in that order; junction bases with no gene match: 2. The CDR3 is 14 residues long. Germline V gives CDR1 SGDLS, CDR2 YYNGEE.

This chain links TRBV7-9 with TRBJ1-1; D is unresolved. Germline values: CDR1 SEHNR, CDR2 FQNEAQ (reference sequence). V was cut by 4 bases and J by 3 bases, with 12 bases left in between. The CDR3 spans 14 residues. CDR3 nucleotides: TGTGCCAGCAGCTCGGGTGGCATGGACACTGAAGCTTTCTTT. Protein sequence: CASSSGGMDTEAFF.

The chain couples TRBV19 to TRBJ1-4; a weak D match, TRBD1 (5 bases). Trimming took 3 bases from V and 4 from J, leaving 15 bases between them. The CDR3 runs 16 residues. CDR1 LNHDA and CDR2 SQIVND come from the germline V gene (reference sequence). CDR3 in amino acids: CASSMFAGTSNEKLFF. CDR3 nucleotide sequence: TGTGCCAGTAGTATGTTTGCTGGGACTAGTAATGAAAAACTGTTTTTT.

The chain couples TRBV6-5 to TRBJ2-7; D ambiguous. The CDR3 is 12 residues long. Germline V gene lookup returns CDR1 MNHEY and CDR2 SVGAGI. V lost 7 bases to trimming and J lost 2 bases, with 9 bases between them. This CDR3 reads CASTDGPYEQYF. The CDR3 DNA follows: TGTGCCAGCACGGACGGACCCTACGAGCAGTACTTC.

The V and J genes are TRBV4-1 and TRBJ1-1, with TRBD1 identical over 12 bases. From germline, CDR1 is MGHRA and CDR2 YSYEKL. This CDR3 is built from 14 residues. Unmatched junction bases numbered 6, after V lost 2 bases and J lost 11 bases. CDR3 nucleotide sequence: TGCGCCAGCAGCCAACCGGGACAGGGGGCGGGGGCTTTCTTT. The encoded protein is CASSQPGQGAGAFF.

This clone was seen once. The gene calls are TRBV12-3 or TRBV12-4 and TRBJ1-1, with 10 bases fitting TRBD1. The CDR3 covers 12 residues. V shed 8 bases, J shed 5 bases, and the junction held 2 bases outside the gene matches. In nucleotides, the CDR3 is TGTGCCAGCCGGGACAGGGGTACTGAAGCTTTCTTT. It encodes CASRDRGTEAFF.

CDR3 nucleotides: TGTGCCAGCAGCGTTAGGGGCTCTGGGGCCAACGTCCTGACTTTC. It encodes CASSVRGSGANVLTF. This chain joins TRBV9 and TRBJ2-6; D may be TRBD1 (5 bases). The CDR3 has 15 residues. The germline V gene has CDR1 SGDLS and CDR2 YYNGEE. Trimming removed 2 bases from V and 0 bases from J, with 6 bases in between.

The chain links TRBV5-1 to TRBJ2-7; no clear D gene. This CDR3 has 14 amino acids. The V end was cut by 0 bases, the J end by 2 bases, with 9 bases between. Looked up from germline, CDR1 is SGHRS and CDR2 is YFSETQ. The CDR3: CASSLEARAYEQYF. CDR3 DNA: TGCGCCAGCAGCTTGGAGGCCAGAGCCTACGAGCAGTACTTC.

This sequence joins TRBV6-5 and TRBJ1-1; D unresolved. Germline V gives CDR1 MNHEY, CDR2 SVGAGI. The CDR3 spans 14 residues. Deletions cut 3 bases from V and 1 base from J, with 9 bases between. CDR3 bases: TGTGCCAGCAGTTATTCAACAAGGAACACTGAAGCTTTCTTT. Its translation: CASSYSTRNTEAFF.

The CDR3 DNA sequence: TGTGCCAGCAGTTACTCCTCTCTTGAGCGCAAGTTCTTC. Translating gives CASSYSSLERKFF. The chain is built from TRBV6-5 and TRBJ2-1, with no clear D. Germline V CDR1 and CDR2: MNHEY, SVGAGI. Trimming removed 0 bases at V and 14 bases at J, with 14 bases between. CDR3 length: 13 residues.

This chain uses TRBV6-5 with TRBJ1-4; 10 bases line up with TRBD1. The V gene end was trimmed by 2 bases and the J gene end by 8 bases; junction bases not matched to a gene: 8. The CDR3 has 16 residues. CDR1 and CDR2 from the germline V gene are MNHEY and SVGAGI. In DNA, the CDR3 is TGTGCCAGCAGTTACACTTCCCCGGGACAGGGGGAAAAACTGTTTTTT. This gives the protein CASSYTSPGQGEKLFF.

The V call is TRBV7-9, the J call TRBJ2-7, with a possible D match to TRBD2 (5 bases). The V gene lost 0 bases and the J gene lost 3 bases, with 9 bases spanning the gap. Germline CDR1 reads SEHNR; CDR2 reads FQNEAQ (reference sequence). The CDR3 length is 14 residues. CDR3: CASSLAAGSYEQYF. For the CDR3, the DNA is TGTGCCAGCAGCTTAGCCGCGGGTAGCTACGAGCAGTACTTC. The full variable domain, completed using reference TRBV7-9 and TRBJ2-7, is DTGVSQNPRHKITKRGQNVTFRCDPISEHNRLYWYRQTLGQGPEFLTYFQNEAQLEKSRLLSDRFSAERPKGSFSTLEIQRTEQGDSAMYLCASSLAAGSYEQYFGPGTRLTVT.

This chain connects TRBV10-3 to TRBJ2-1; 10 bases are shared with TRBD1. V shed 3 bases, J shed 8 bases, and the junction held 7 bases outside the gene matches. This CDR3 is 15 amino acids long. Germline assignment: CDR1 ENHRY and CDR2 SYGVKD. This chain's CDR3 is CAISDSGQGVDEQFF. The DNA for the CDR3 is TGTGCCATCAGTGACTCCGGACAGGGGGTGGATGAGCAGTTCTTC.

The V call is TRBV2, the J call TRBJ2-3; no reliable D call. Germline lookup yields CDR1 SNHLY and CDR2 FYNNEI. V gave up 8 bases and J gave up 1 base, with 7 bases separating them. The CDR3 runs to 12 residues. The CDR3 loop is CASGMRTDTQYF. In DNA, the CDR3 is TGTGCCAGCGGGATGCGCACAGATACGCAGTATTTT.